The sequence of this T cell receptor beta chain was determined in a study of T cells in Graves' hyperthyroidism and ophthalmopathy. The germline V gene has CDR1 MNHNS and CDR2 SASEGT. The CDR3 sequence is 13 residues long. The V gene lost 4 bases and the J gene lost 7 bases, with 11 bases spanning the gap. This clonotype has a handful of counts. Amplification targeted TCR beta CDR3 regions from RNA transcripts. The TCR CDR3 was amplified in a first-round RT-PCR using the HTBI primer set. A single record per CDR3 protein comes from TCRdb applying MiXCR to the multiplex PCR reads. There are around 350,000 distinct CDR3 sequences in the sample; roughly 15% occur only once, and roughly a fifth lies in the top ten.

Sequencing was carried out using blood. The TCR originated in a woman under 40 with Graves' ophthalmopathy. This sequence joins TRBV6-1 and TRBJ1-5; D ambiguous. The CDR3 DNA follows: TGTGCCAGCAGTGCCGACGGTCCGCAGCCCCAGCATTTT. Translating it yields CASSADGPQPQHF.